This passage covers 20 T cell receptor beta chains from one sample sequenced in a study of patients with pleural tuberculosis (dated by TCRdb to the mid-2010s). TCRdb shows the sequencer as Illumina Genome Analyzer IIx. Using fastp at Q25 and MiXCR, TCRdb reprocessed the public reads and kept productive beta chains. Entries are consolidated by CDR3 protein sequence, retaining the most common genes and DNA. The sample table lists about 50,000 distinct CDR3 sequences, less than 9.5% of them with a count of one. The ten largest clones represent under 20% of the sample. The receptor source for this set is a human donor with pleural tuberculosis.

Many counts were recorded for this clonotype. CDR3 sequence reads: CASSKAALSYEQYF. Here the CDR3 DNA reads TGTGCCAGTAGTAAAGCGGCCCTCTCCTACGAGCAGTACTTC. This sequence joins TRBV19 and TRBJ2-7, with D possibly TRBD2 on 5 matching bases. CDR3 size: 14 residues. CDR1 and CDR2 from the germline V gene are LNHDA and SQIVND (reference sequence). V was pared by 4 bases and J by 0 bases, with 10 bases between.

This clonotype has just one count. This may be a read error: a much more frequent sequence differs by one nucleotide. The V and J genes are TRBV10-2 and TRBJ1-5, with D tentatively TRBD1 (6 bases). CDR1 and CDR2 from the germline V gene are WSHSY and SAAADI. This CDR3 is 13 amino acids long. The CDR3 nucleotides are TGCACCAGCAGCTTAGGCCAGGGGCAGCCCCAGCATTTT. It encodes CTSSLGQGQPQHF.

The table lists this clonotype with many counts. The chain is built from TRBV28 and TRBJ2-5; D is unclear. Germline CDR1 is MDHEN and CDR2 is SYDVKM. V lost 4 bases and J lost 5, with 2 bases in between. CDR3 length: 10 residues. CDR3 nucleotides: TGTGCCAGCAGTTCGGAGACCCAGTACTTC. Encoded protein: CASSSETQYF.

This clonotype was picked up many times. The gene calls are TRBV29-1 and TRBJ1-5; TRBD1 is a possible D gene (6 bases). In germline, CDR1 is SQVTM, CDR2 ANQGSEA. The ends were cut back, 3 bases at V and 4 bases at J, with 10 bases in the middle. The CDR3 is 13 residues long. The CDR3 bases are TGCAGCGTTGACACAGGGTTGAATCAGCCCCAGCATTTT. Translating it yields CSVDTGLNQPQHF. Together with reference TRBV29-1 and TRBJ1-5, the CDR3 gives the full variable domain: SAVISQKPSRDICQRGTSLTIQCQVDSQVTMMFWYRQQPGQSLTLIATANQGSEATYESGFVIDKFPISRPNLTFSTLTVSNMSPEDSSIYLCSVDTGLNQPQHFGDGTRLSIL.

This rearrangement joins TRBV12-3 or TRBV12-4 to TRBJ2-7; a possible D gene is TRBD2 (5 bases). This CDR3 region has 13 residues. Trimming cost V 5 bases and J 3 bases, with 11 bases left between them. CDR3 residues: CASSPSGSYEQYF. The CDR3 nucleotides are TGTGCCAGCAGTCCGAGCGGTAGCTACGAGCAGTACTTC.

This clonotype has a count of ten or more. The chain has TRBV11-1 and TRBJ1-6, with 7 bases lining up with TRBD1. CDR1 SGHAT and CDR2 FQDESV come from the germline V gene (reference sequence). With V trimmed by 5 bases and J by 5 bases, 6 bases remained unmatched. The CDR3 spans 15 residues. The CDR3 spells CASSTPGQHNSPLHF. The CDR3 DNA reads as TGTGCCAGCAGCACACCGGGACAGCATAATTCACCCCTCCACTTT.

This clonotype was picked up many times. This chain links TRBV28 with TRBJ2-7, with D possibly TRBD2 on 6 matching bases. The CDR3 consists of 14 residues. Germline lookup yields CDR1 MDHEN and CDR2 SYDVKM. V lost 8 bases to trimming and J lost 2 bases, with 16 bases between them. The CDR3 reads CASADPGTPYEQYF. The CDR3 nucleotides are TGTGCCAGCGCAGATCCAGGGACTCCCTACGAGCAGTACTTC.

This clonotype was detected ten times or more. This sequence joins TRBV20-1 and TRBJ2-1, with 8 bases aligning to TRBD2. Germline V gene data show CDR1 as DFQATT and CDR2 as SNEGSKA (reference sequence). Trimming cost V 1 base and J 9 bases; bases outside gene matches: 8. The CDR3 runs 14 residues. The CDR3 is CSARVGGLAGEQFF. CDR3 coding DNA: TGCAGTGCTAGAGTCGGAGGACTAGCTGGTGAGCAGTTCTTC.

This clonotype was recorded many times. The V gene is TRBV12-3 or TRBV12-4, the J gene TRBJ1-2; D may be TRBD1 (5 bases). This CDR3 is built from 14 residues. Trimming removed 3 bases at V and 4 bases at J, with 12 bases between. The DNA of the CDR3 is TGTGCCAGCAGTTTTGGTTCGGGGGTCTATGGCTACACCTTC. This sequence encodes CASSFGSGVYGYTF.

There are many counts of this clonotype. The CDR3 DNA sequence: TGCGCCAGCAGCTTGATTCCGAACCTGGCAAACACTGAAGCTTTCTTT. It specifies CASSLIPNLANTEAFF. The chain links TRBV5-1 to TRBJ1-1; no reliable D call. Looked up from germline, CDR1 is SGHRS and CDR2 is YFSETQ. The CDR3 totals 16 residues. The V gene lost 1 base and the J gene lost 2 bases, with 15 bases spanning the gap.

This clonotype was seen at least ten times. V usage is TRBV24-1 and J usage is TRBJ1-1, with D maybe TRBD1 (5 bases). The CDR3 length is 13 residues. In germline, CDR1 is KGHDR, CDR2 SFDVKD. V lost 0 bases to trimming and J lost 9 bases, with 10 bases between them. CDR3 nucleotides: TGTGCCACCAGTGATTTGAGCGGGGGGAAAGCTTTCTTT. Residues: CATSDLSGGKAFF.

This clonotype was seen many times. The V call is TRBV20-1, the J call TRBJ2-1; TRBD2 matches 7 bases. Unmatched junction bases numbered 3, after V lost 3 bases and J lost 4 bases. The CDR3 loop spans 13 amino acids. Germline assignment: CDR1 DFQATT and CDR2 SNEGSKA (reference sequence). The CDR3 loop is CSARGREYNEQFF. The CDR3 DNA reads TGCAGTGCTAGGGGGAGGGAGTACAATGAGCAGTTCTTC.

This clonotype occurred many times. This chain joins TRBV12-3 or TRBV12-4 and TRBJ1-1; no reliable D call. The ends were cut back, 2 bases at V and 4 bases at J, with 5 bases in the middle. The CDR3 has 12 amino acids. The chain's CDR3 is CASSLTTTEAFF. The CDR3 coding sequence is TGTGCCAGCAGTTTAACGACCACTGAAGCTTTCTTT.

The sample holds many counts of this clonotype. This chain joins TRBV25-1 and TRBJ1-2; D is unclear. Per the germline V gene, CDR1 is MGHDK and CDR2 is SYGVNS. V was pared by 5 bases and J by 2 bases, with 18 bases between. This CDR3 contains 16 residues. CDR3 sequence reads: CASSHYPGSENYGYTF. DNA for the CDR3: TGTGCCAGCAGTCATTATCCCGGTTCAGAGAACTATGGCTACACCTTC.

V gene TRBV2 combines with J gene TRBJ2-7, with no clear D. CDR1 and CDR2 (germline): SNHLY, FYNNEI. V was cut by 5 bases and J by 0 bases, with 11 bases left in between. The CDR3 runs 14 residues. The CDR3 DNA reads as TGTGCCAGCAGTCGAAGTTATAACTCCTACGAGCAGTACGTC. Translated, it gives CASSRSYNSYEQYV.

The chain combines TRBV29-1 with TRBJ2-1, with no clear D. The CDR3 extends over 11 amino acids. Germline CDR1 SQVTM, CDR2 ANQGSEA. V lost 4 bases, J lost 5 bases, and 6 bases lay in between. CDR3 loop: CSVASNNEQFF. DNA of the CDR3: TGCAGCGTTGCCAGCAACAATGAGCAGTTCTTC.

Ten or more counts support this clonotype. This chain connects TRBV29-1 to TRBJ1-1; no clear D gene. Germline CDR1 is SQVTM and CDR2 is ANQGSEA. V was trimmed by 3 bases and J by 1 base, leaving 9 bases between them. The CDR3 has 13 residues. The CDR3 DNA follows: TGCAGCGTTGAGTCCCCAGAGAACACTGAAGCTTTCTTT. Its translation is CSVESPENTEAFF. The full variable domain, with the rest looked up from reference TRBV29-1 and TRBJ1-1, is SAVISQKPSRDICQRGTSLTIQCQVDSQVTMMFWYRQQPGQSLTLIATANQGSEATYESGFVIDKFPISRPNLTFSTLTVSNMSPEDSSIYLCSVESPENTEAFFGQGTRLTVV.

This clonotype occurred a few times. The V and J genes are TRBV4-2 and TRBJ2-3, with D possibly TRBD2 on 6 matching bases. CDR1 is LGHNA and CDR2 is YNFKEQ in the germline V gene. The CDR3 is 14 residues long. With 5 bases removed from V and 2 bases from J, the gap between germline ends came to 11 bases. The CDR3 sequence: CASSTGDPTDTQYF. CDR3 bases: TGTGCCAGCAGCACGGGGGACCCCACAGATACGCAGTATTTT.

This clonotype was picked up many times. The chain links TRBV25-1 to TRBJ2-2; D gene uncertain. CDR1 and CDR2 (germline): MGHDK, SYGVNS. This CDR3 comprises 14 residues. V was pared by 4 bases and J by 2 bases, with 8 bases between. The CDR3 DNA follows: TGTGCCAGCAGTGGACGGCTTAACACCGGGGAGCTGTTTTTT. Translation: CASSGRLNTGELFF.

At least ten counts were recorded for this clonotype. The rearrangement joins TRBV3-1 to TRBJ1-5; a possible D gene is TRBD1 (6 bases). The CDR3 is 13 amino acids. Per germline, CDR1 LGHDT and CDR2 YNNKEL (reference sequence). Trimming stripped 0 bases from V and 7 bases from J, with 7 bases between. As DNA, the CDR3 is TGTGCCAGCAGCCAAGATAGGGGGCAGCCCCAGCATTTT. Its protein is CASSQDRGQPQHF.